This TCR beta chain was obtained from a study of blood T cell repertoires in COVID-19. Source study methods: Counts of nucleated cells, estimated from reference gene primer amplification, were obtained. Profiled with immunoSEQ multiplex PCR; TCRdb holds only in-frame clones, not every one. The V and J calls and clone size come from that table; D and trimming were worked out from the DNA. The table lists just over 350,000 clones, about 90% of them singletons. Recruits, aged about 18 to 89 years, lived in 20 to 30 US areas. The V end was cut by 7 bases, the J end by 4 bases, with 10 bases between. The CDR3 contains 12 residues. Germline assignment: CDR1 LGHDT and CDR2 YNNKEL (reference sequence).

This TCR was sampled from a woman in her 30s who had recovered from COVID-19. The V gene is TRBV3-1 (or the pseudogene TRBV3-2), the J gene TRBJ1-1; D unclear. The sample was PBMCs or T cells enriched from blood (not recorded which). The DNA for the CDR3 is TGTGCCAGCACAGCAGGAGGCACTGAAGCTTTCTTT. Its protein is CASTAGGTEAFF.